This T cell receptor beta chain was profiled in a study of neurological immune-mediated disorders. Study results and limitations: The expanded clones of different subjects shared no CDR3 amino acid sequences (suggesting private repertoires in all groups).

cDNA was made by 5'RACE with 10-nucleotide random UMIs. From 15-18 subjects, every sequencing run obtained over 190 million TCR-beta sequences. MiXCR, run by TCRdb on the 5' RACE reads, gives a single entry per CDR3 protein. The profile shows fewer than 40,000 distinct CDR3 sequences, around 4% of them singletons. CD4+ or CD8+ T cells, 1 million per library, were used for sorted libraries. Trimming shortened V by 2 bases and J by 5 bases, and 10 bases separated the two germline ends. The CDR3 covers 14 residues. Per germline, CDR1 SGDLS and CDR2 YYNGEE. This clonotype showed up many times. Antigen specificity is unknown.

The sequence came from a woman in her thirties or forties in good health. The chain carries TRBV9 and TRBJ1-4; D is unresolved. Source material: CD4+ T cells from blood. CDR3 nucleotides: TGTGCCAGCAGCGTCGGGGTTCAAAATGAAAAACTGTTTTTT. Encoded protein: CASSVGVQNEKLFF. Combining the CDR3 with reference TRBV9 and TRBJ1-4 gives the whole variable domain DSGVTQTPKHLITATGQRVTLRCSPRSGDLSVYWYQQSLDQGLQFLIQYYNGEERAKGNILERFSAQQFPDLHSELNLSSLELGDSALYFCASSVGVQNEKLFFGSGTQLSVL.